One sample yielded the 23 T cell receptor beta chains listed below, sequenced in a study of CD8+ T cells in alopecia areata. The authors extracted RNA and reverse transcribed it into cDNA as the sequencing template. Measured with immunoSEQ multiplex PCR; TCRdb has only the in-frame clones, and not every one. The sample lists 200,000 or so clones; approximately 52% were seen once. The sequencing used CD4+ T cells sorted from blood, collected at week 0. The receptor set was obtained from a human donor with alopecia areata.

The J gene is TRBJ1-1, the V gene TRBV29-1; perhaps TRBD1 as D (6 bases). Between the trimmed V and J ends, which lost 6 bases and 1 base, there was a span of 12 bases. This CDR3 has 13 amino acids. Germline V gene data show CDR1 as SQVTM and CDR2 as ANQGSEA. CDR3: CSVLRDTNTEAFF. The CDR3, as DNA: TGCAGCGTGCTCAGGGACACGAACACTGAAGCTTTCTTT.

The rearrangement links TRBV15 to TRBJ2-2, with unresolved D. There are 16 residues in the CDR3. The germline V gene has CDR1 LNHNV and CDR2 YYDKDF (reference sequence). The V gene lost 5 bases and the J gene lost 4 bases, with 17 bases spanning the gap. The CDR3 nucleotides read TGTGCCACCAGCCTTTCCTTCCAAGTTAGCACCGGGGAGCTGTTTTTT. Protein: CATSLSFQVSTGELFF.

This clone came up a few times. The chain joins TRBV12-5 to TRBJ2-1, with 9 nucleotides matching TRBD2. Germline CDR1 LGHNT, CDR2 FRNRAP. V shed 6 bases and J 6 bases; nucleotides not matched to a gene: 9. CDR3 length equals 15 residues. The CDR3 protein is CASGSPIAGVNEQFF. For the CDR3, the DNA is TGTGCTAGTGGCTCACCCATAGCGGGAGTCAATGAGCAGTTCTTC.

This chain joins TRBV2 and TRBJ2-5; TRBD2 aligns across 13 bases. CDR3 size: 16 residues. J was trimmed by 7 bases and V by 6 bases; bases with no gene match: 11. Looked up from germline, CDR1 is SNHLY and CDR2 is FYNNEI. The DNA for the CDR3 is TGTGCCAGCAGGCCGGGACTAGCGGGAAAAAGGTTGACCCAGTACTTC. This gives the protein CASRPGLAGKRLTQYF. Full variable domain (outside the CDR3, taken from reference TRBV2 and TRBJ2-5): EPEVTQTPSHQVTQMGQEVILRCVPISNHLYFYWYRQILGQKVEFLVSFYNNEISEKSEIFDDQFSVERPDGSNFTLKIRSTKLEDSAMYFCASRPGLAGKRLTQYFGPGTRLLVL.

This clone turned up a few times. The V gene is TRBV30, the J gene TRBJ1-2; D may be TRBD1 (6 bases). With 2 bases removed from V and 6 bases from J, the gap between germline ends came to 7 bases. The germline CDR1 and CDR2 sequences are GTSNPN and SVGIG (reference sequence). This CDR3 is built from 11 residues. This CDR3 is CAWSTGNGYTF. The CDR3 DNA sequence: TGTGCCTGGAGTACAGGGAATGGCTACACCTTC.

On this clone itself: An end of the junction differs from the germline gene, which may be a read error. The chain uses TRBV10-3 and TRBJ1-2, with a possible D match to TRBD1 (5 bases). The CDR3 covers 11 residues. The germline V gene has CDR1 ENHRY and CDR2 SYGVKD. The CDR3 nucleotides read TGTGCCATCGGTGAGGGGCTGGGCTACACCTTC. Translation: CAIGEGLGYTF.

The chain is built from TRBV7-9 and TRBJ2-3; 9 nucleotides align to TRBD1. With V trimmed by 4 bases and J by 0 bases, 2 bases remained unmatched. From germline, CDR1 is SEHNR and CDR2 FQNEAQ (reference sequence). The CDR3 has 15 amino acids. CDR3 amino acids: CASSWGQGSTDTQYF. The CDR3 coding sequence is TGTGCCAGCAGCTGGGGACAGGGAAGCACAGATACGCAGTATTTT. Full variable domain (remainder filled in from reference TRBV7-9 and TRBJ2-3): DTGVSQNPRHKITKRGQNVTFRCDPISEHNRLYWYRQTLGQGPEFLTYFQNEAQLEKSRLLSDRFSAERPKGSFSTLEIQRTEQGDSAMYLCASSWGQGSTDTQYFGPGTRLTVL.

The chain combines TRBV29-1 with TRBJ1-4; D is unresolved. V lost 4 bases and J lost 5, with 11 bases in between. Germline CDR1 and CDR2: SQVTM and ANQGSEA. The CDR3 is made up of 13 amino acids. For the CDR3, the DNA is TGCAGCGTTGGTCACGGTGGAAATGAAAAACTGTTTTTT. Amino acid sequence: CSVGHGGNEKLFF.

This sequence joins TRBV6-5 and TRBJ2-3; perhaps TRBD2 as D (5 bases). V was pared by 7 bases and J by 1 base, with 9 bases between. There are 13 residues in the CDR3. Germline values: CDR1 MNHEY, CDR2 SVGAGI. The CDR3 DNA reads TGTGCCAGCATGGAGGCAGGCACAGATACGCAGTATTTT. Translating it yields CASMEAGTDTQYF.

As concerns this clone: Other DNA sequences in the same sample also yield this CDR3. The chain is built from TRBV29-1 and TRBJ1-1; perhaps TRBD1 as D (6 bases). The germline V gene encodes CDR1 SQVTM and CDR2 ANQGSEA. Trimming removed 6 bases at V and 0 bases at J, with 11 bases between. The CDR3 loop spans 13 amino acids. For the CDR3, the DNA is TGCAGCGTACAGGGCTTAATGAACACTGAAGCTTTCTTT. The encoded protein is CSVQGLMNTEAFF.

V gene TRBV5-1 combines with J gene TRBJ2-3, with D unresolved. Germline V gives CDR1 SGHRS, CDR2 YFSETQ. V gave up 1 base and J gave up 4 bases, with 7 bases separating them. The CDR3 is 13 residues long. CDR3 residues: CASSLQLADTQYF. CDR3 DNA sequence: TGCGCCAGCAGCTTGCAGCTCGCAGATACGCAGTATTTT. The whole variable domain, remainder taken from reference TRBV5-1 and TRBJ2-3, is KAGVTQTPRYLIKTRGQQVTLSCSPISGHRSVSWYQQTPGQGLQFLFEYFSETQRNKGNFPGRFSGRQFSNSRSEMNVSTLELGDSALYLCASSLQLADTQYFGPGTRLTVL.

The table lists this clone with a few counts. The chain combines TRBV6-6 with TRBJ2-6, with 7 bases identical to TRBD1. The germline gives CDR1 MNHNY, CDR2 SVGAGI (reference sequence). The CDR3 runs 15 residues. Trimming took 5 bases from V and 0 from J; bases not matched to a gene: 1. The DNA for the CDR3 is TGTGCCAGCAGTAACAGGGGCTCTGGGGCCAACGTCCTGACTTTC. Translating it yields CASSNRGSGANVLTF.

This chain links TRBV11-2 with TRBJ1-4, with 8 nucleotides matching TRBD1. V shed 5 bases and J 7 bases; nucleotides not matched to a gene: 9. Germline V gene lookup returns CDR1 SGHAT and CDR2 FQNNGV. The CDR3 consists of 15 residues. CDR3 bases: TGTGCCAGCAGCCCACAGAGGACAGGGTTTGAAAAACTGTTTTTT. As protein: CASSPQRTGFEKLFF.

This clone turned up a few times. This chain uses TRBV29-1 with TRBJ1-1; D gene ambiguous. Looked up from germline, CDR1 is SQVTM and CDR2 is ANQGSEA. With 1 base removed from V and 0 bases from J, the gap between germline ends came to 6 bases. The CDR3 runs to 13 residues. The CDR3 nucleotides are TGCAGCGTTGAAGTTCTAGTGAACACTGAAGCTTTCTTT. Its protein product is CSVEVLVNTEAFF. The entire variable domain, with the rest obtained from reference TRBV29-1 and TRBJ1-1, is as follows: SAVISQKPSRDICQRGTSLTIQCQVDSQVTMMFWYRQQPGQSLTLIATANQGSEATYESGFVIDKFPISRPNLTFSTLTVSNMSPEDSSIYLCSVEVLVNTEAFFGQGTRLTVV.

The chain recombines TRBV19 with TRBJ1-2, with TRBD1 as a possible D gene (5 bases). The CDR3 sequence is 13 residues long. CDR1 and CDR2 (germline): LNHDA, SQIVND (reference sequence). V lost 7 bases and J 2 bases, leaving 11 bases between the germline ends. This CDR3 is CASTIDRNYGYTF. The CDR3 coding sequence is TGTGCCAGTACCATCGACAGAAACTATGGCTACACCTTC.

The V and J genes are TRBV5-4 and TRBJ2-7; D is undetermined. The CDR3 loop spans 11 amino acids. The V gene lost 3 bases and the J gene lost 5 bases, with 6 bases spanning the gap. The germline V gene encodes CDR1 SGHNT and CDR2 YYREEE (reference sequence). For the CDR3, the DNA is TGTGCCAGCAGCTCCTATGACGAGCAGTACTTC. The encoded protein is CASSSYDEQYF. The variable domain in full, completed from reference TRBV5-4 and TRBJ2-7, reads ETGVTQSPTHLIKTRGQQVTLRCSSQSGHNTVSWYQQALGQGPQFIFQYYREEENGRGNFPPRFSGLQFPNYSSELNVNALELDDSALYLCASSSYDEQYFGPGTRLTVT.

The CDR3 reads CASSYSTGKAQYF. The CDR3 DNA reads TGTGCCAGCAGTTACTCGACAGGGAAAGCGCAGTACTTC. This chain uses TRBV6-5 with TRBJ2-7, with 7 nucleotides matching TRBD1. J was trimmed by 9 bases and V by 0 bases; bases with no gene match: 5. This CDR3 has 13 residues. In germline, CDR1 is MNHEY, CDR2 SVGAGI.

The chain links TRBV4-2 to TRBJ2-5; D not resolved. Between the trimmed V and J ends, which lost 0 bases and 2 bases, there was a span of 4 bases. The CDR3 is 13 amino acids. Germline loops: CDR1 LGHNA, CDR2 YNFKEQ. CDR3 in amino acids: CASSQDWQETQYF. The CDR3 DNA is TGTGCCAGCAGCCAAGATTGGCAAGAGACCCAGTACTTC.

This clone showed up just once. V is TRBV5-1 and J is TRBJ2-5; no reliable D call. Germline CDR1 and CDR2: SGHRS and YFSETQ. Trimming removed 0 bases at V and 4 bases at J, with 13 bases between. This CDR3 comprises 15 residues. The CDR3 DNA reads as TGCGCCAGCAGCTTGGCCGGTTCCCCGGGAGAGACCCAGTACTTC. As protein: CASSLAGSPGETQYF.

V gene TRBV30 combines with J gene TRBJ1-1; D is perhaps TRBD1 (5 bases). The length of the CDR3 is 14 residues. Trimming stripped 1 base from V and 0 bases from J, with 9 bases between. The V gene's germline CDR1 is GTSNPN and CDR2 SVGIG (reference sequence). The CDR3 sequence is CAWSGQFMNTEAFF. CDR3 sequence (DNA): TGTGCCTGGAGTGGACAGTTCATGAACACTGAAGCTTTCTTT. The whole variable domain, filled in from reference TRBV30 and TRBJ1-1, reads SQTIHQWPATLVQPVGSPLSLECTVEGTSNPNLYWYRQAAGRGLQLLFYSVGIGQISSEVPQNLSASRPQDRQFILSSKKLLLSDSGFYLCAWSGQFMNTEAFFGQGTRLTVV.

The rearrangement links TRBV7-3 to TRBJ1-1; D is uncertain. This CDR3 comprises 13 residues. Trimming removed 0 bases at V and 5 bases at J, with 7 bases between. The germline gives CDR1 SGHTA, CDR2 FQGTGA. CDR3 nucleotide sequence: TGTGCCAGCAGCTTAACGGGCCAGACTGAAGCTTTCTTT. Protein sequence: CASSLTGQTEAFF.

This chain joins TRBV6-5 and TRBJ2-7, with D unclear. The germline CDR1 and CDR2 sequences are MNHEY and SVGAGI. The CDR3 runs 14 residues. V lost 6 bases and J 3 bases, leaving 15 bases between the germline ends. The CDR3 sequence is CASSPGSSLYEQYF. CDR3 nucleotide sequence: TGTGCCAGCAGCCCTGGGTCCTCTCTCTACGAGCAGTACTTC.

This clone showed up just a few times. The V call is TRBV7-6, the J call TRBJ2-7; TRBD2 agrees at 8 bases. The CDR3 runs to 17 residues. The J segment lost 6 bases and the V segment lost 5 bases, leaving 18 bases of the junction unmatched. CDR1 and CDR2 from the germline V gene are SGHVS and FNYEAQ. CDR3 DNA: TGTGCCAGCAGCCGTACTGGAATAGCGGGAAAAGGGGGCGAGCAGTACTTC. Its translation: CASSRTGIAGKGGEQYF.